These T cell receptor beta chains were read from a single sample in a study of Ad26.COV2.S vaccination and SARS-CoV-2 variants. TCRdb keeps only in-frame clones here, not all; method: immunoSEQ multiplex PCR. Of 500,000 or so clones in the sample, roughly 89% were seen once. The sample was peripheral blood, taken in a trial of Ad26.COV2.S vaccine versus placebo. The receptors come from a person between 18 and 65 years old who received the Ad26.COV2.S COVID-19 vaccine or a placebo. CDR3s include the opening cysteine and the closing phenylalanine or tryptophan. Each record gives: D gene, J gene, clone size, V gene, CDR3 DNA, CDR3 protein. D genes are given only for firm matches. Where a row states a size, it is once, few, many or the class of an expanded clone; other rows omit it.

>TRBD2|TRBJ2-7|-|TRBV30
TGTGCCTGGATTCCGAACGGGCCTAGCGGATTCTACGAGCAGTACTTC
CAWIPNGPSGFYEQYF
>-|TRBJ2-2|-|TRBV5-4
TGTGCCAGCAGCTTCAGGACGAACACCGGGGAGCTGTTTTTT
CASSFRTNTGELFF
>-|TRBJ2-7|-|TRBV5-1
TGCGCCAGCAGCTTGGGGGCCACCCCCTACGAGCAGTACTTC
CASSLGATPYEQYF
>-|TRBJ2-7|once|TRBV30
TGTGCCTGGAGTGTACGAGGTGGGCTATCCTACGAGCAGTACTTC
CAWSVRGGLSYEQYF
>TRBD2|TRBJ2-3|few|TRBV30
TGTGCCTGGAGTGCGGGAGGGGCAGATACGCAGTATTTT
CAWSAGGADTQYF
>TRBD2|TRBJ2-5|few|TRBV28
TGTGCCAGCAGCCGTACTAGCGGGATTCAAGAGACCCAGTACTTC
CASSRTSGIQETQYF
>-|TRBJ1-1|-|TRBV10-3
TGTGCCATCAGTGACTTAGCGAACACTGAAGCTTTCTTT
CAISDLANTEAFF
>-|TRBJ2-5|few|TRBV7-9
TGTGCCAGCAGCTTAGCTGGGACGGTGGAGACCCAGTACTTC
CASSLAGTVETQYF
>TRBD1|TRBJ1-1|-|TRBV5-1
TGCGCCAGCAGCCAAGGGACAGCGAACACTGAAGCTTTCTTT
CASSQGTANTEAFF
>-|TRBJ1-5|-|TRBV7-2
TGTGCCAGCAGCATCAGGGTTGGGCAGCCCCAGCATTTT
CASSIRVGQPQHF
>-|TRBJ2-3|-|TRBV5-1
TGCGCCAGCAGCCCCCCTGGGGTGTCAGATACGCAGTATTTT
CASSPPGVSDTQYF
>TRBD1|TRBJ2-3|-|TRBV6-5
TGTGCCAGCAGGCCGGGACAGGGGGTTGATACGCAGTATTTT
CASRPGQGVDTQYF
>TRBD1|TRBJ1-2|-|TRBV10-3
TGTGCCATCAGTGCCCGGGACAGGGCGGACTATGGCTACACCTTC
CAISARDRADYGYTF
>-|TRBJ1-1|-|TRBV27
TGTGCCAGCAGCCGGCGGCACGTTACTGAAGCTTTCTTT
CASSRRHVTEAFF
>TRBD1|TRBJ1-6|few|TRBV10-3
TGTGCCATCACACAGGGGGGGATGAATAATTCACCCCTCCACTTT
CAITQGGMNNSPLHF
>-|TRBJ1-4|-|TRBV5-1
TGCGCCAGCAGCGCGGGACTCGGGGGTCGGACTTCTAATGAAAAACTGTTTTTT
CASSAGLGGRTSNEKLFF
>-|TRBJ1-2|-|TRBV15
TGTGCCACCAGTCTCCCGCGCCAGGCCAATAACTATGGCTACACCTTC
CATSLPRQANNYGYTF
>TRBD1|TRBJ1-4|-|TRBV3-1/TRBV3-2
TGTGCCAGCAGCCACGGGACAGGGCCGAGAGAGGAAAAACTGTTTTTT
CASSHGTGPREEKLFF
>-|TRBJ2-7|once|TRBV5-8
TGTGCCAGCAGCTTGGCCGTGACACAAGTGGGTCCCTACGAGCAGTACTTC
CASSLAVTQVGPYEQYF
>TRBD2|TRBJ2-2|-|TRBV6-2/TRBV6-3
TGTGCCAGCAGTTACTCAGGTCTAGCGGGAGGCGGCGGGGAGCTGTTTTTT
CASSYSGLAGGGGELFF
>-|TRBJ1-3|once|TRBV7-8
TGTGCCAGCAGCTCTCGGGGACGTGAAGGTTTCGGAAACACCATATATTTT
CASSSRGREGFGNTIYF
>TRBD2|TRBJ2-3|-|TRBV5-4
TGTGCCAGCAGCCGGGCGGGAGGGCCGTCGGATACGCAGTATTTT
CASSRAGGPSDTQYF
>TRBD2|TRBJ2-1|-|TRBV30
TGTGCCTGGAGTCCACTTGGACTAGGCGGTGAGCAGTTCTTC
CAWSPLGLGGEQFF
>TRBD2|TRBJ2-7|-|TRBV29-1
TGCAGCGTAGCACTAGCGGGAGCCTACGAGCAGTACTTC
CSVALAGAYEQYF
>TRBD1|TRBJ1-1|-|TRBV27
TGTGCCAGCAGTTTAACAGGGGGGAACACTGAAGCTTTCTTT
CASSLTGGNTEAFF
>-|TRBJ1-2|-|TRBV5-1
TGCGCCAGCAGCGAGGGATATGGCTACACCTTC
CASSEGYGYTF
>-|TRBJ1-5|many|TRBV2
TGTGCCAGCAGTGAAGTAGAACTCCAGCATTTT
CASSEVELQHF
>-|TRBJ1-3|once|TRBV13
TGTGCCAGCAGGGCGGCCAGATCTGGAAACACCATATATTTT
CASRAARSGNTIYF
>-|TRBJ2-1|-|TRBV9
TGTGCCAGCAGCGTAGGACAGTTTGCCTACAATGAGCAGTTCTTC
CASSVGQFAYNEQFF
>TRBD2|TRBJ2-7|-|TRBV28
TGTGCCACTTCGACTAGCGGGAGGGGCGAGCAGTACTTC
CATSTSGRGEQYF
>-|TRBJ1-2|-|TRBV10-3
TGTGCCATCAGATGGGCAGCAGGAATGAACTATGGCTACACCTTC
CAIRWAAGMNYGYTF
>-|TRBJ2-7|-|TRBV6-6
TGTGCCAGCAGCCTCGGTGGGAACGAGCAGTACTTC
CASSLGGNEQYF
>TRBD1|TRBJ2-4|-|TRBV30
TGTGCCTGGAGCCGTTCCGGGACAGGAAAAAACATTCAGTACTTC
CAWSRSGTGKNIQYF
>TRBD2|TRBJ2-7|-|TRBV6-5
TGTGCCAGCAGGTTAACCGGGACTAGCTACGAGCAGTACTTC
CASRLTGTSYEQYF
>-|TRBJ2-2|once|TRBV3-1/TRBV3-2
TGTGCCAGCAGCCAAGACCCGGGACTTAAGAACACCGGGGAGCTGTTTTTT
CASSQDPGLKNTGELFF